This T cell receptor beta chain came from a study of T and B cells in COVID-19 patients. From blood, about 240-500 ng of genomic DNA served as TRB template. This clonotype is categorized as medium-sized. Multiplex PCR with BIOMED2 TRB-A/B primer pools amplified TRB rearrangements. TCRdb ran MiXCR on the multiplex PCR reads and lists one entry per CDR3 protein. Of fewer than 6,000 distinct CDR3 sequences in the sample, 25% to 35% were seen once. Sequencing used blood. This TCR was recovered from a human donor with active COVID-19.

The CDR3 reads CASSISGGQFF. The CDR3 DNA is TGTGCCAGTAGTATATCGGGAGGGCAGTTCTTC. V gene TRBV19 combines with J gene TRBJ2-1; 7 nucleotides match TRBD2. Unmatched junction bases numbered 1, after V lost 2 bases and J lost 12 bases. From germline, CDR1 is LNHDA and CDR2 SQIVND (reference sequence). The CDR3 extends over 11 amino acids.